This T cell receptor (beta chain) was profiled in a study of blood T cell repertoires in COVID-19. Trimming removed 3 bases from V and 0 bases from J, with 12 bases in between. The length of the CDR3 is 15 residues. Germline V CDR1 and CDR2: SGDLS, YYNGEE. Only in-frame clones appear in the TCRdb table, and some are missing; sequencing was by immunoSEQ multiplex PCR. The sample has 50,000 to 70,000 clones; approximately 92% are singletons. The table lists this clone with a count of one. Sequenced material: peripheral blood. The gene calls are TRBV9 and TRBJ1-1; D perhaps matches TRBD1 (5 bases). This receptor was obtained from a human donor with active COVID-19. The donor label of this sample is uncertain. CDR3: CASSAPQDMNTEAFF. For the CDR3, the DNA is TGTGCCAGCAGCGCCCCCCAGGACATGAACACTGAAGCTTTCTTT. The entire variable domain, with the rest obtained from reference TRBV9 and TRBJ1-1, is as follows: DSGVTQTPKHLITATGQRVTLRCSPRSGDLSVYWYQQSLDQGLQFLIQYYNGEERAKGNILERFSAQQFPDLHSELNLSSLELGDSALYFCASSAPQDMNTEAFFGQGTRLTVV.